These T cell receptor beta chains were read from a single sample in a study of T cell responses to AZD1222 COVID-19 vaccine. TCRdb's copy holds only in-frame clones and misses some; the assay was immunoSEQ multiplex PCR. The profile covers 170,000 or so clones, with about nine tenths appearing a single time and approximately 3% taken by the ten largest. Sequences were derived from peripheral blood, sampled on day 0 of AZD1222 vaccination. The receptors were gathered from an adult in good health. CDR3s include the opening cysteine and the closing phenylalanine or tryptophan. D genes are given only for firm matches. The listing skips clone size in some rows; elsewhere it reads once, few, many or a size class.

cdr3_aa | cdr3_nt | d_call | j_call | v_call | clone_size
CASSKESMDYGYTF | TGCGCCAGCAGTAAGGAATCAATGGACTATGGCTACACCTTC | . | TRBJ1-2 | TRBV4-3 | .
CASGKEGVGSPLHF | TGTGCCAGCGGGAAGGAGGGGGTAGGTTCACCCCTCCACTTT | . | TRBJ1-6 | TRBV25-1 | .
CAIRQGAGFTEAFF | TGTGCCATCAGGCAGGGGGCAGGTTTCACTGAAGCTTTCTTT | TRBD1 | TRBJ1-1 | TRBV10-3 | .
CASSRGGVGTEAFF | TGTGCCAGCTCCCGGGGGGGGGTCGGTACTGAAGCTTTCTTT | . | TRBJ1-1 | TRBV18 | .
CASSRQGGDTEAFF | TGTGCCAGCAGTAGACAGGGAGGGGACACTGAAGCTTTCTTT | TRBD1 | TRBJ1-1 | TRBV6-5 | .
CASSSRGGKETQYF | TGCGCCAGCAGCTCCCGCGGGGGGAAAGAGACCCAGTACTTC | TRBD2 | TRBJ2-5 | TRBV5-1 | .
CASSLASPGSATDTQYF | TGTGCCAGCAGCTTAGCGTCCCCGGGTTCTGCCACAGATACGCAGTATTTT | . | TRBJ2-3 | TRBV7-8 | .
CASSLGRQGTGELFF | TGTGCCAGCAGCTTAGGCCGACAGGGCACCGGGGAGCTGTTTTTT | TRBD1 | TRBJ2-2 | TRBV7-9 | .
CASSATRGYGYTF | TGTGCCAGCAGTGCGACGAGGGGCTATGGCTACACCTTC | . | TRBJ1-2 | TRBV2 | .
CASSLFREKLFF | TGTGCCAGCAGCCTTTTTCGTGAAAAACTGTTTTTT | . | TRBJ1-4 | TRBV14 | few
CASSETGELFF | TGTGCCAGCAGTGAAACCGGGGAGCTGTTTTTT | . | TRBJ2-2 | TRBV2 | once
CASSNPLGTGGPEAFF | TGTGCCAGCAGCAACCCGTTAGGTACAGGGGGCCCTGAAGCTTTCTTT | TRBD1 | TRBJ1-1 | TRBV7-9 | .
CASSLSATVNTGELFF | TGTGCCAGCAGTTTATCGGCGACAGTCAACACCGGGGAGCTGTTTTTT | . | TRBJ2-2 | TRBV27 | .
CASSLGQGHEKLFF | TGTGCCAGCAGCTTGGGACAGGGTCATGAAAAACTGTTTTTT | TRBD1 | TRBJ1-4 | TRBV7-7 | .
CASSYLAGGLGYGYTF | TGTGCCAGCAGTTACTTGGCAGGGGGCTTGGGCTATGGCTACACCTTC | TRBD1 | TRBJ1-2 | TRBV6-5 | .
CASSSKGAATNYGYTF | TGTGCCAGTAGTTCCAAAGGGGCAGCGACTAACTATGGCTACACCTTC | . | TRBJ1-2 | TRBV19 | .
CASSLRGGGLPSEQFF | TGTGCCAGCAGTTTAAGGGGTGGTGGGCTTCCTTCTGAGCAGTTCTTC | . | TRBJ2-1 | TRBV27 | few
CASSFNPGAASGNTIYF | TGCGCCAGCAGCTTCAATCCGGGGGCAGCTTCTGGAAACACCATATATTTT | . | TRBJ1-3 | TRBV5-1 | .
CASSIAIGQGETQYF | TGTGCCAGTAGTATAGCCATTGGACAGGGAGAGACCCAGTACTTC | TRBD1 | TRBJ2-5 | TRBV19 | .
CASSPPSGRGPDTQYF | TGTGCCAGCAGCCCCCCCAGTGGGAGGGGGCCGGATACGCAGTATTTT | . | TRBJ2-3 | TRBV13 | .
CASSPRTSGGFSSYEQYF | TGTGCCAGCAGCCCAAGGACTAGCGGGGGGTTTAGCTCCTACGAGCAGTACTTC | TRBD2 | TRBJ2-7 | TRBV7-2 | once
CASSTARTSGGDYRNEQFF | TGTGCCAGCAGTACGGCCCGGACTAGCGGGGGAGATTACAGAAATGAGCAGTTCTTC | TRBD2 | TRBJ2-1 | TRBV2 | .
CASSQPGTLFGGGNTIYF | TGCGCCAGCAGTCAACCTGGGACACTTTTTGGGGGTGGAAACACCATATATTTT | . | TRBJ1-3 | TRBV23-1 | .
CASSAPRDSLNDEQFF | TGTGCCAGCAGCGCGCCCCGGGACTCGTTAAACGATGAGCAGTTCTTC | . | TRBJ2-1 | TRBV7-3 | .
CASSLAGRPYEQYF | TGTGCCAGCAGCTTAGCGGGCCGCCCTTACGAGCAGTACTTC | . | TRBJ2-7 | TRBV7-9 | .
CASSSAAAGQPGNTIYF | TGTGCCAGCAGCTCGGCCGCCGCGGGACAACCTGGAAACACCATATATTTT | . | TRBJ1-3 | TRBV13 | .
CASQETYNSPLHF | TGTGCCAGTCAGGAGACCTATAATTCACCCCTCCACTTT | . | TRBJ1-6 | TRBV9 | .
CASTPAGGITQYF | TGTGCCAGCACCCCCGCGGGGGGGATTACGCAGTATTTT | TRBD2 | TRBJ2-3 | TRBV12-3/TRBV12-4 | .
CASSVASTVTEAFF | TGTGCCAGCAGCGTAGCTTCGACTGTCACTGAAGCTTTCTTT | . | TRBJ1-1 | TRBV9 | .
CSVIGVDEQFF | TGCAGCGTTATAGGGGTCGATGAGCAGTTCTTC | . | TRBJ2-1 | TRBV29-1 | .
CASSEDPLEVWGLGNSPLHF | TGCGCCAGCAGCGAAGATCCCTTGGAAGTGTGGGGCTTGGGAAATTCACCCCTCCACTTT | . | TRBJ1-6 | TRBV5-1 | .